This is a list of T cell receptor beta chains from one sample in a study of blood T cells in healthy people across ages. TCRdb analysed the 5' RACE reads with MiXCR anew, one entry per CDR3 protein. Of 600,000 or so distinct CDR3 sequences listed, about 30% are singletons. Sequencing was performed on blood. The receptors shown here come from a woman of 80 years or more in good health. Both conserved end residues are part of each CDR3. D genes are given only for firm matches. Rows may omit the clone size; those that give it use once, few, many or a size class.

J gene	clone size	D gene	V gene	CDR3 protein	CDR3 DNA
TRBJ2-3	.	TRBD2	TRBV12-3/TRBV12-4	CASSLACGGADAQYF	TGTGCCAGCAGTTTAGCATGCGGGGGAGCAGATGCGCAGTATTTT
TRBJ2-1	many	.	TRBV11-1	CASSLRSGEFNEQFF	TGTGCCAGCAGCTTAAGGTCAGGGGAGTTTAATGAGCAGTTCTTC
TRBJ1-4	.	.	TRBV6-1	CASSELPRIDGEKLFF	TGTGCCAGCAGTGAACTTCCCCGGATTGATGGGGAAAAACTGTTTTTT
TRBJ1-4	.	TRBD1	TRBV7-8	CASSLRGQVANEKLFF	TGTGCCAGCAGCCTCAGGGGACAGGTGGCTAATGAAAAACTGTTTTTT
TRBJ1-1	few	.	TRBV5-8	CASSLTGRTEAFF	TGTGCCAGCAGCTTGACGGGGAGGACTGAAGCTTTCTTT
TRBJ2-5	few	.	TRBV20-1	CGVESNQEETQYF	TGCGGGGTGGAGTCTAACCAAGAAGAGACCCAGTACTTC
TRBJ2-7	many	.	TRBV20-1	CSAEGAGTRPYEQYF	TGCAGTGCGGAAGGAGCCGGGACACGACCCTACGAGCAGTACTTC
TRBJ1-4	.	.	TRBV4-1	CASSQELGTTEKLFF	TGCGCCAGCAGCCAAGAGTTGGGGACAACTGAAAAACTGTTTTTT
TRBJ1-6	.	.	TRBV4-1	CASSQDENAGNRSPLHF	TGCGCCAGCAGCCAAGATGAAAACGCCGGTAATAGGTCACCCCTCCACTTT
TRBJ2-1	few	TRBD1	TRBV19	CASELGQGGNEQFF	TGTGCCAGTGAACTCGGACAGGGAGGCAATGAGCAGTTCTTC
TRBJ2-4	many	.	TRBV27	CASSRSTAKNIQYF	TGTGCCAGCAGTAGGAGTACCGCCAAAAACATTCAGTACTTC
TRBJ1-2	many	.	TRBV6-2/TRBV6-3	CASKESGANYGYTF	TGTGCCAGCAAGGAATCAGGGGCTAACTATGGCTACACCTTC
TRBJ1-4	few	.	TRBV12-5	CASGLPPDRLNEKLFF	TGTGCTAGTGGTTTGCCACCGGACAGATTAAATGAAAAACTGTTTTTT
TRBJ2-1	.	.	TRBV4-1	CASSQEYSLSYNEQFF	TGCGCCAGCAGCCAAGAATACAGTCTCTCCTACAATGAGCAGTTCTTC
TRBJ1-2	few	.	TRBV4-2	CASSQDPAGLRNYGYTF	TGTGCCAGCAGCCAAGATCCCGCGGGACTAAGAAACTATGGCTACACCTTC
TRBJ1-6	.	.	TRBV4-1	CASSQDKVKRRPNSPLHF	TGCGCCAGCAGCCAGGATAAGGTCAAGCGGCGGCCGAATTCACCCCTCCACTTT
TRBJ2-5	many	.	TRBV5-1	CASSLAERGTQYF	TGCGCCAGCAGCTTGGCGGAGAGGGGGACCCAGTACTTC
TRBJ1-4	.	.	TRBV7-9	CASRGPQGVEKLFF	TGTGCCAGCAGGGGTCCACAAGGGGTTGAAAAACTGTTTTTT
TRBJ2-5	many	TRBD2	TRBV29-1	CSVTLAGGPMGETQYF	TGCAGCGTTACCCTAGCGGGGGGGCCGATGGGAGAGACCCAGTACTTC
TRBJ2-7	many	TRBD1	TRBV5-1	CASSYLTGTGGVEQYF	TGCGCCAGCAGCTACCTGACCGGGACAGGGGGCGTCGAGCAGTACTTC
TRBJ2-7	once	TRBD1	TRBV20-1	CSATKRDSLGEQYF	TGCAGTGCTACCAAGAGGGACAGTCTGGGCGAGCAGTACTTC